Ten or more counts support the clone carrying this T cell receptor beta chain. This sample is drawn from a study of low-dose radiotherapy and immunotherapy resistance in tumors. The authors amplified TCRs for 20 to 25 PCR cycles with a constant-region primer and a V-primer adapter. TCRdb re-analysed the reads in MiXCR, keeping a single row per CDR3 protein. The sample consists of under 60,000 distinct CDR3 sequences, around a third of them appearing once. Germline V gene data show CDR1 as MNHEY and CDR2 as SVGEGT. Trimming took 6 bases from V and 4 from J; bases not matched to a gene: 10. CDR3 length: 16 residues. Time point described: after trial treatment. The treatment here: LDRT plus nivolumab, ipilimumab, low-dose cyclophosphamide and aspirin (RACIN trial).

V gene TRBV6-2 or TRBV6-3 combines with J gene TRBJ2-2; 8 nucleotides line up with TRBD2. Sequencing used PBMCs, obtained after low-dose radiotherapy plus immunotherapy. This TCR was sampled from a male donor with rectosigmoid adenocarcinoma. CDR3 nucleotide sequence: TGTGCCAGCAGCCCCTGGGCGGGGGGCCGCACCGGGGAGCTGTTTTTT. Its protein is CASSPWAGGRTGELFF.